Sequencing of this T cell receptor (beta chain) was carried out in a study of blood T cell repertoires in COVID-19. Study overall: Samples of COVID-19 (acute and convalescent) were obtained from the United States, Italy and Spain. Nucleic acid was either cDNA or gDNA, and it came from T cells, B-cell-depleted T cells, or PBMCs.

In the study's own analysis: Amplifying reference gene primers gave estimates of nucleated cell counts. Generated by immunoSEQ multiplex PCR, the TCRdb table keeps only in-frame clones and is missing some. V, J and clone size are those of that table, while D and trimming were read from the DNA. The data contain fewer than 200,000 clones, roughly 80% of them singletons. The V gene end was trimmed by 7 bases and the J gene end by 7 bases; junction bases not matched to a gene: 4. The CDR3 sequence is 14 residues long. Germline V gives CDR1 KGHDR, CDR2 SFDVKD. The receptor was isolated from a man in his 60s with acute or convalescent COVID-19. The chain carries TRBV24-1 and TRBJ2-1; 12 bases agree with TRBD2. The sample comprised peripheral blood. CDR3 amino acids: CATRASGGANEQFF. For the CDR3, the DNA is TGTGCCACCAGGGCTAGCGGGGGGGCTAATGAGCAGTTCTTC.